The following is a TCR beta chain sequence with its context. CDR1 is SNHLY and CDR2 is FYNNEI in the germline V gene. Trimming at V came to 1 base and at J to 5 bases, leaving 3 bases not matched to a gene. The CDR3 runs 14 residues. The data were produced by immunoSEQ multiplex PCR, yet TCRdb's version contains in-frame clones alone and is incomplete. The sample has roughly 260,000 clones, over 80% seen once; the top ten hold 1% to 1.5%. The data originate from a study of blood T cell repertoires in COVID-19. Across the whole study: The samples span acute and convalescent COVID-19 from the United States, Italy and Spain.

Sequenced: PBMCs or T cells enriched from blood (not recorded which). This chain joins TRBV2 and TRBJ2-7; the match to TRBD1 covers 9 bases. The sequence derives from a human donor in a cohort exposed to, infected with or recovered from COVID-19 (not recorded which). The donor label of this sample is uncertain. CDR3 bases: TGTGCCAGCAGTGAAGGGACAGGGGCCGACGAGCAGTACTTC. Amino acid sequence: CASSEGTGADEQYF.